This TCR beta chain emerged from a study of blood T cell repertoires in COVID-19 (dated by TCRdb to about 2020). Background for the entire study: The collaborator samples originated in the United States, Italy and Spain and spanned the acute and convalescent phases of COVID-19. The repertoires were released in a freely available public database intended as a resource for research on the immune response to SARS-CoV-2. The material from the prospective study consisted of cDNA or gDNA derived from T cells, B-cell-depleted T cells, or PBMCs. Samples were obtained from the ongoing ImmuneRACE study (first 160 participants) and from some 1,200 subjects provided by 6 global collaborators. The dataset comprised deeply sampled blood TCRbeta repertoires from subjects exposed to, actively infected with, or recovered from COVID-19. Nearly every sample came with metadata listing a de-identified subject ID, COVID-19 status, age in years and sex. Where HLA class I and class II types were available, the types were taken from metadata supplied by the sample provider, not from assay-based typing.

Comment on this clone: It has no known antigen specificity. Base-call qualities are not available, and no considerably larger clone is one nucleotide away.

Findings and caveats that apply to the study as a whole: The amount of clinical and demographic metadata varied by source and participant and was provided uncurated.

In Seattle, one collaborating source enrolled patients while the infection was active and tracked those patients longitudinally over the course of disease. Each collaborating institution followed its own protocols to collect whole blood in K2EDTA tubes. For TCRbeta analysis, collaborators shipped samples in one of three forms: frozen whole blood, isolated PBMCs, or DNA extracted from either of those sample types. Per the germline V gene, SGHTA is the CDR1 and FQGNSA is the CDR2. Deletion took 4 bases off V and 1 base off J, with a span of 5 bases between the germline ends. From its cysteine to its phenylalanine, the CDR3 spans 13 amino acids. Solely the CDR3 DNA is kept, with 39 bases framed from the first base. The immunoSEQ Assay, a bias-controlled multiplex PCR, was used to amplify TCRbeta CDR3 regions from genomic DNA. The paper's data handling went like this. The number of nucleated cells in each sample was estimated from the amplification of reference gene primers within the assay. To quantify the absolute abundance of each unique TCRbeta CDR3 rearrangement, sequence reads were collapsed and filtered. For each sample, productive Simpson clonality was calculated by taking the square root of Simpson's diversity index across productive rearrangements. As stored in TCRdb, this immuneACCESS dataset retains in-frame rearrangements with V and J assigned. A fraction of the clones does not appear; measured against another copy, unresolved V genes explain less than half of the discrepancy, and the remainder lacks a known reason. V and J calls and clone size follow that table, whereas D and trimming were derived from the DNA. For this sample there are more than 200,000 clones; 84% appear just once. Together, the top ten hold roughly a tenth of the sample.

This TCR was recovered from an elderly woman with COVID-19, enrolled during active disease. The rearranged segments are TRBV7-2 and TRBJ1-5, with the D gene not clear enough to name. Sequenced: peripheral blood. The bases are TGTGCCAGCAGCTCTCGGAGCAATCAGCCCCAGCATTTT. It codes for CASSSRSNQPQHF.